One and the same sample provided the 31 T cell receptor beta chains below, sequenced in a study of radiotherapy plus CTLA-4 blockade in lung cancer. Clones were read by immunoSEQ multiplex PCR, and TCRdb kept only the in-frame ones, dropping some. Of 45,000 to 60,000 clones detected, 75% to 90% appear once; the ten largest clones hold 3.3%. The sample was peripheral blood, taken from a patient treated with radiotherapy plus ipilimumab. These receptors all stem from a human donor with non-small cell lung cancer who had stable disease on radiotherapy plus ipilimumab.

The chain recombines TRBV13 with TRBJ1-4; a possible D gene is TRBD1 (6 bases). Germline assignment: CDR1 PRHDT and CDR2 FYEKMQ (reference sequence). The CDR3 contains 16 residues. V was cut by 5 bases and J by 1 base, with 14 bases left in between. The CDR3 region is CASSRTGQITNEKLFF. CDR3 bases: TGTGCCAGCAGCCGAACCGGACAGATAACTAATGAAAAACTGTTTTTT.

As DNA, the CDR3 is TGTGCCAGCAGTGACGGCGGGAGCGCTTCTGAGCAGTTCTTC. Amino acids: CASSDGGSASEQFF. The chain couples TRBV6-4 to TRBJ2-1; TRBD2 matches at 7 bases. Germline CDR1 reads MRHNA; CDR2 reads SNTAGT. J was trimmed by 9 bases and V by 2 bases; bases with no gene match: 7. The CDR3 loop spans 14 amino acids.

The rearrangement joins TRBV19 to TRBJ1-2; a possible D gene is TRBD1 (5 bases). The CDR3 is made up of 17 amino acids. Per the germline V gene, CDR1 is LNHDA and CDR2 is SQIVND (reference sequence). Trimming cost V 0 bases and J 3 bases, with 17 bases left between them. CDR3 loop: CASSIDGRANPDYGYTF. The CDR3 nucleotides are TGTGCCAGTAGTATAGACGGCAGGGCGAACCCTGACTATGGCTACACCTTC.

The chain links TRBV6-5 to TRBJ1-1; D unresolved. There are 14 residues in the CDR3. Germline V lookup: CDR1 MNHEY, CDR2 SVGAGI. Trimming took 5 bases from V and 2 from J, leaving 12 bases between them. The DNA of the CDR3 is TGTGCCAGCAGTCGCACAACAGCAAACACTGAAGCTTTCTTT. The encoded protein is CASSRTTANTEAFF.

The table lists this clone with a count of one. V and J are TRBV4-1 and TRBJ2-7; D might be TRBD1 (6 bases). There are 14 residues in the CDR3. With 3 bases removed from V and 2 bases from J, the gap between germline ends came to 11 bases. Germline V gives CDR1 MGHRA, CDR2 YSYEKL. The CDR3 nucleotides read TGCGCCAGCAGCCACCGGACAGAGACCTACGAGCAGTACTTC. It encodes CASSHRTETYEQYF.

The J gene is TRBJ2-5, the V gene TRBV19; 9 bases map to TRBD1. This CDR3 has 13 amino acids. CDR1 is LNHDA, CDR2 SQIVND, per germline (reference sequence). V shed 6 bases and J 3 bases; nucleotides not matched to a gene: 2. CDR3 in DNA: TGTGCCAGTAGGGACAGGGGCAAAGAGACCCAGTACTTC. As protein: CASRDRGKETQYF. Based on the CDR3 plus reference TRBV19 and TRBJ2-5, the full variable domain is DGGITQSPKYLFRKEGQNVTLSCEQNLNHDAMYWYRQDPGQGLRLIYYSQIVNDFQKGDIAEGYSVSREKKESFPLTVTSAQKNPTAFYLCASRDRGKETQYFGPGTRLLVL.

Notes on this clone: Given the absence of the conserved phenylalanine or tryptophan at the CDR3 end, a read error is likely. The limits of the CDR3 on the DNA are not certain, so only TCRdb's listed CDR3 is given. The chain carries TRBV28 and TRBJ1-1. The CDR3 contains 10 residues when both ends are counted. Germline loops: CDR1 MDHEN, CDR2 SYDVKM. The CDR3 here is CASRHTAGTG.

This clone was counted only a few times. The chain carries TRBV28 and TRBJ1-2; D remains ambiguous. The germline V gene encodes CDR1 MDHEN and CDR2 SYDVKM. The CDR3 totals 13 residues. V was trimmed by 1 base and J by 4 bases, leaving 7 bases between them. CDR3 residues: CASSLSTVYGYTF. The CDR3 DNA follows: TGTGCCAGCAGTTTATCAACAGTCTATGGCTACACCTTC.

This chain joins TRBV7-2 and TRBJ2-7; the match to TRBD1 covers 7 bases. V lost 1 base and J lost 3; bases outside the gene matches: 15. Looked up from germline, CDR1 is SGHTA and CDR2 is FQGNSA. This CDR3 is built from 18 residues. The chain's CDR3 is CASSLGPRGRTTYYEQYF. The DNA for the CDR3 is TGTGCCAGCAGCTTAGGTCCAAGGGGGCGGACCACATACTACGAGCAGTACTTC.

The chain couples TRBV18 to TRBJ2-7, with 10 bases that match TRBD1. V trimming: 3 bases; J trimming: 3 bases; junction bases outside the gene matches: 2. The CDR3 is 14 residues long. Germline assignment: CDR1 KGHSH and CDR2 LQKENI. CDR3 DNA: TGTGCCAGCTCACCGGGACAGGGGTACTACGAGCAGTACTTC. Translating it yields CASSPGQGYYEQYF.

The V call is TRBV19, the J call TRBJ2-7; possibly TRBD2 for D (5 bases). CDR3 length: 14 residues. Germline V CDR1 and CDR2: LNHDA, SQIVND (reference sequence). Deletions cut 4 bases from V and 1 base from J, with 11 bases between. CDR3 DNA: TGTGCCAGTAGTACCCATACGGGGTCCTACGAGCAGTACTTC. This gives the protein CASSTHTGSYEQYF.

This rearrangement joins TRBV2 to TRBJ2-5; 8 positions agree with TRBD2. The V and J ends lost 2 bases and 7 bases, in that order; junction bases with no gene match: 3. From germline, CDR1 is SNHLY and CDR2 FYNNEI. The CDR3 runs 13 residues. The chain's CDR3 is CASSESGGGTQYF. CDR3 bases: TGTGCCAGCAGTGAAAGCGGGGGCGGGACCCAGTACTTC.

The CDR3 region is CASSPRDSAQETQYF. The CDR3 region has the DNA TGCGCCAGCAGCCCCCGGGACAGTGCACAAGAGACCCAGTACTTC. The rearrangement links TRBV5-1 to TRBJ2-5, with 7 bases fitting TRBD1. The germline CDR1 and CDR2 sequences are SGHRS and YFSETQ. The V and J ends lost 4 bases and 2 bases, in that order; junction bases with no gene match: 8. The CDR3 runs to 15 residues.

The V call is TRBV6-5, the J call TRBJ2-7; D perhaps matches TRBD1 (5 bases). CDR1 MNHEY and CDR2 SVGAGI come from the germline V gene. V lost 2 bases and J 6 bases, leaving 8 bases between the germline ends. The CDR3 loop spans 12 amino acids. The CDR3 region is CASSYGAGEQYF. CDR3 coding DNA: TGTGCCAGCAGTTACGGGGCCGGCGAGCAGTACTTC.

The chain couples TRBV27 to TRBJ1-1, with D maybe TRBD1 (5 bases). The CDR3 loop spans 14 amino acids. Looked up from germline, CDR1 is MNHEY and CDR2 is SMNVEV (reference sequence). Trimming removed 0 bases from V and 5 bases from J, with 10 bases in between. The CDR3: CASSLSIRGTEAFF. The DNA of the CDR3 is TGTGCCAGCAGTTTATCGATTAGGGGTACTGAAGCTTTCTTT.

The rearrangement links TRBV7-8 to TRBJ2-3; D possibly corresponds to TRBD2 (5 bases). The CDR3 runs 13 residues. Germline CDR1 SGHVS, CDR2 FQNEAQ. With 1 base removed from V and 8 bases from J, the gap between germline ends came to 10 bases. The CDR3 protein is CASSLGDYRTQYF. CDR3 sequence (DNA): TGTGCCAGCAGCTTAGGAGACTACCGTACGCAGTATTTT.

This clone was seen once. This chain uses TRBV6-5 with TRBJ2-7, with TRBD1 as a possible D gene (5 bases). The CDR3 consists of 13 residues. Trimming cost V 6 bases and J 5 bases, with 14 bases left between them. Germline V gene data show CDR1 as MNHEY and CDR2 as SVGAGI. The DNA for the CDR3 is TGTGCCAGCAGAAAGGCGGCGACAGACGAGCAGTACTTC. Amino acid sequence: CASRKAATDEQYF.

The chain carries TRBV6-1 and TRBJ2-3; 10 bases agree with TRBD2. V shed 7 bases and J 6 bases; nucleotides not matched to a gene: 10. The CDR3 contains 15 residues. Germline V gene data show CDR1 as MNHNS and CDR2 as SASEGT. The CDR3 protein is CASTPGLAYRDTQYF. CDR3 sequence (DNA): TGTGCCAGCACCCCGGGACTAGCGTATCGGGATACGCAGTATTTT.

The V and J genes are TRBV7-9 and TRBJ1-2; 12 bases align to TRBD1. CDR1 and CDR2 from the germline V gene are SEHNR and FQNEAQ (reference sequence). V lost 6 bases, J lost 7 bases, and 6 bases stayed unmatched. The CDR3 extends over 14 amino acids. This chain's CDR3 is CASRRDRGRPGYTF. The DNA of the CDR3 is TGTGCCAGCAGGAGGGACAGGGGGCGCCCTGGCTACACCTTC.

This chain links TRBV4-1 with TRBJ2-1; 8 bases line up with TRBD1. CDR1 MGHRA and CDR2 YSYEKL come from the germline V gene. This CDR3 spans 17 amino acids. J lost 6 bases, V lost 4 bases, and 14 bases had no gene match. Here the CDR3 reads CASSLRQGTSLSNEQFF. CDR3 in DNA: TGCGCCAGCAGCCTTCGACAGGGGACCTCGCTCTCCAATGAGCAGTTCTTC.

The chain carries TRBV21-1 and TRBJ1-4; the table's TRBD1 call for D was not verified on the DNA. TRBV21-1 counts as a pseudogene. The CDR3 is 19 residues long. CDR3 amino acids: CASSGQTGFWITTNEKLFF. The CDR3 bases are TGTGCCAGCAGCGGGCAGACAGGGTTTTGGATTACAACTAATGAAAAACTGTTTTTT.

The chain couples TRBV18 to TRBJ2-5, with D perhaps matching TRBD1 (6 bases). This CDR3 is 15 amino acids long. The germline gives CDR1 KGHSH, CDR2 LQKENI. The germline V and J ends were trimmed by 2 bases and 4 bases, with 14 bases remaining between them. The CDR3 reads CASSPSGRGGETQYF. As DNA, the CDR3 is TGTGCCAGCTCACCATCCGGCAGGGGCGGAGAGACCCAGTACTTC.

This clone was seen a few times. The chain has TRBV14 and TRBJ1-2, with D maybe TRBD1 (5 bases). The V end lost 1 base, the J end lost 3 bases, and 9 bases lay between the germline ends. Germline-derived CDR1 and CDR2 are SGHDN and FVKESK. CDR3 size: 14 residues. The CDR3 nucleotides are TGTGCCAGCAGCCAAGGGTCAGGGTACTATGGCTACACCTTC. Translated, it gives CASSQGSGYYGYTF.

CDR3 nucleotide sequence: TGTGCCAGTAGTCCCCACCTTTCGTTTTCATTGCCGGGGGAAGCTTTCTTT. This translates into CASSPHLSFSLPGEAFF. The V and J genes are TRBV19 and TRBJ1-1, with D uncertain. V was clipped by 5 bases and J by 8 bases, with 27 bases between them. CDR1 LNHDA and CDR2 SQIVND come from the germline V gene (reference sequence). The CDR3 totals 17 residues.

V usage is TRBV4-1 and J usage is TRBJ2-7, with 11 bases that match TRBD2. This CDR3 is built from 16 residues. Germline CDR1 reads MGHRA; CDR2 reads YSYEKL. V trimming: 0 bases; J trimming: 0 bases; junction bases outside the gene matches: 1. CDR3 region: CASSQETSGSSYEQYF. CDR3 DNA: TGCGCCAGCAGCCAAGAAACTAGCGGGAGCTCCTACGAGCAGTACTTC.

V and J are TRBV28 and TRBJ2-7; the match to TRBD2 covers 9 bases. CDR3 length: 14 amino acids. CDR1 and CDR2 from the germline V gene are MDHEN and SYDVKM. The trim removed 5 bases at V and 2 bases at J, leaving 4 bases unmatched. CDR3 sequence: CASSVGTSPYEQYF. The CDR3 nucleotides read TGTGCCAGCAGTGTCGGGACTAGCCCCTACGAGCAGTACTTC.

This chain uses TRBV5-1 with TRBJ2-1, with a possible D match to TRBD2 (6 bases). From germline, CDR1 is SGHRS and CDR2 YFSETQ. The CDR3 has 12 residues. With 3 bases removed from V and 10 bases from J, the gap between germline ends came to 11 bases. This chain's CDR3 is CASSSGGEEQFF. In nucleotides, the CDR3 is TGCGCCAGCAGCTCGGGCGGGGAGGAGCAGTTCTTC.

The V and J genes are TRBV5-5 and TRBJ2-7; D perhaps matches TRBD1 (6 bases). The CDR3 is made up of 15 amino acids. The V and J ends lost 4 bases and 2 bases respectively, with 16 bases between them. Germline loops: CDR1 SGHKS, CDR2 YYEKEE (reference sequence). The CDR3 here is CASSRGRDNTYEQYF. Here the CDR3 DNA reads TGTGCCAGCAGCAGAGGCCGGGACAACACCTACGAGCAGTACTTC.

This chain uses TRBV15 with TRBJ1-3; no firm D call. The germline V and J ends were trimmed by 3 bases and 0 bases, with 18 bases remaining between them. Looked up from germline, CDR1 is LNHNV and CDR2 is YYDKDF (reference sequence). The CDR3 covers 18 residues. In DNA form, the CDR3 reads TGTGCCACCAGCAGGGATTATAATCCTGGACTCTCTGGAAACACCATATATTTT. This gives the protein CATSRDYNPGLSGNTIYF. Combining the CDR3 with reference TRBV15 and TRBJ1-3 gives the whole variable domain DAMVIQNPRYQVTQFGKPVTLSCSQTLNHNVMYWYQQKSSQAPKLLFHYYDKDFNNEADTPDNFQSRRPNTSFCFLDIRSPGLGDTAMYLCATSRDYNPGLSGNTIYFGEGSWLTVV.

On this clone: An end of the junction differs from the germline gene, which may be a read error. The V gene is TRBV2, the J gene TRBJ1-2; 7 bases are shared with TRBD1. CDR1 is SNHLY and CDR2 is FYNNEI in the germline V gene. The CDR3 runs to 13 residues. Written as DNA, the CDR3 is TGTGCCAGCAGGGCGACAGGGACTTATGCCTACACCTTC. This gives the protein CASRATGTYAYTF.

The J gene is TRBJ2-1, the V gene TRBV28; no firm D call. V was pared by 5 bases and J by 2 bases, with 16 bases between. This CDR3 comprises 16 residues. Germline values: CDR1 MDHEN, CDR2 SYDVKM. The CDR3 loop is CASSTSGSLTYNEQFF. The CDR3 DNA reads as TGTGCCAGCAGTACTTCCGGGTCCCTTACCTACAATGAGCAGTTCTTC.